This entry features one T cell receptor beta chain sequence. Its antigen is undetermined. Generated by immunoSEQ multiplex PCR, the TCRdb table keeps only in-frame clones and is missing some. The table lists 13,000 or so clones, around two thirds of them singletons. These data are taken from a study of CD4+ T cells in melanoma. Study observations and caveats: A reported correlation linked neoantigen-specific CD4+ T cells to CD8+, macrophage and B cell function. Diverse differentiation states were reported for melanoma neoantigen-specific CD4+ T cells.

The CDR3 length is 14 residues. Trimming stripped 8 bases from V and 0 bases from J, with 14 bases between. Sequences were obtained from cells from a culture (not recorded whether cultured in vitro). The chain recombines TRBV23-1 with TRBJ2-7, with D tentatively TRBD2 (5 bases). TRBV23-1 is sorted into the ORF group, with uncertain function. The clonotype comes from a human donor with melanoma. This CDR3 reads CASVEVRTSYEQYF. For the CDR3, the DNA is TGCGCCAGCGTGGAGGTCCGAACCTCCTACGAGCAGTACTTC.